This T cell receptor (beta chain) was obtained from a study of blood T cell repertoires in COVID-19. For the study at large: Italy, Spain and the United States were the sources of the convalescent and acute COVID-19 samples. PBMCs, B-cell-depleted T cells, or T cells were the source of the cDNA or gDNA that made up the material.

V was trimmed by 5 bases and J by 6 bases, leaving 8 bases between them. The CDR3 loop spans 11 amino acids. Germline-derived CDR1 and CDR2 are DFQATT and SNEGSKA (reference sequence). Original processing methods: Amplification with reference gene primers provided the estimates of nucleated cell counts. Sequencing was performed with immunoSEQ multiplex PCR; in TCRdb, only in-frame clones are kept and a portion is missing. The DNA gave D and trimming, while V, J and clone size come from that table. Counted here are about 44,000 clones, about nine tenths occurring once; the ten biggest clones make up more than 20%. This clone came up once.

This sequence originates from a woman over 75 in a cohort sampled during active or convalescent COVID-19. This sequence joins TRBV20-1 and TRBJ2-1; D may be TRBD2 (6 bases). Material: peripheral blood. The CDR3 sequence is CSALLANEQFF. The DNA of the CDR3 is TGCAGTGCTTTACTAGCCAATGAGCAGTTCTTC.